Here is one T cell receptor (beta chain) with its context. The length of the CDR3 is 14 residues. V lost 2 bases and J 1 base, leaving 9 bases between the germline ends. CDR1 SGHNT and CDR2 YYREEE come from the germline V gene (reference sequence). The sample comes from a study of blood T cells in healthy people across ages. Then a second PCR, running roughly 7 to 11 cycles, was carried out with a sample-barcoded 5' primer and a J-beta primer mix. MiXCR, run by TCRdb on the 5' RACE reads, gives a single entry per CDR3 protein. The sample has more than 450,000 distinct CDR3 sequences; about 27% are singletons. These data are also associated with another study on T cells of mothers and their children.

The sequencing sample was made of blood. The TCR originated in a boy between 2 and 10 years old in good health. The J gene is TRBJ1-1, the V gene TRBV5-4; D gene unclear. The CDR3 coding sequence is TGTGCCAGCAGCTTACAGTCGACGAACACTGAAGCTTTCTTT. The encoded protein is CASSLQSTNTEAFF.